This TCR beta chain emerged from a study of cytomegalovirus exposure and HLA in healthy donors. In the PCR, 60 Vbeta and 13 Jbeta primers were used. TCRdb's table, derived via immunoSEQ multiplex PCR, lists solely in-frame clones and lacks some. This sample carries about 200,000 clones, around 78% of them seen once, and the ten largest clones take about 14%. The CDR3 covers 15 residues. Trimming removed 3 bases at V and 2 bases at J, with 13 bases between. The germline gives CDR1 SGHAT, CDR2 FQNNGV. V is TRBV11-2 and J is TRBJ2-5; D may be TRBD2 (5 bases). What was sequenced was PBMCs. This receptor was identified in a woman under 40 in good health and CMV-seropositive. CDR3 sequence reads: CASSLGWTGQETQYF. CDR3 coding DNA: TGTGCCAGCAGCTTGGGCTGGACGGGGCAAGAGACCCAGTACTTC. Drawing the rest from reference TRBV11-2 and TRBJ2-5, the complete variable domain is EAGVAQSPRYKIIEKRQSVAFWCNPISGHATLYWYQQILGQGPKLLIQFQNNGVVDDSQLPKDRFSAERLKGVDSTLKIQPAKLEDSAVYLCASSLGWTGQETQYFGPGTRLLVL.